The 25 T cell receptor beta chains below were found in one sample sequenced in a study of shared clonotypes between healthy human individuals (dated by TCRdb to 2020 to 2021). The library was prepared using the immunoSEQ multiplex PCR assay. Held by TCRdb, this immuneACCESS table contains in-frame sequences only and omits some clones. Under half of the omission traces to an unresolved V gene where checked; the cause of the rest is unknown. This sample is represented by just over 2,000,000 clones; roughly 96% of them were singletons. The ten largest clones add up to 0.13% of the sample. Sequencing was carried out using naive CD4+ T cells sorted from blood. Reading the label with the study, this specimen's cell subset or site is: CD45RA+ positively selected. The receptors derive from a man aged 18 to 29 in good health.

To note about this clone: The same CDR3 arises from other DNA sequences in this sample as well. The chain joins TRBV28 to TRBJ2-7, with 8 bases aligning to TRBD2. CDR3 size: 14 residues. Germline trimming cut 2 bases from V and 3 bases from J; bases unmatched to any gene: 3. CDR1 is MDHEN and CDR2 is SYDVKM in the germline V gene. The CDR3 sequence is CASSLAGGLYEQYF. The CDR3 nucleotides read TGTGCCAGCAGTTTAGCGGGGGGACTCTACGAGCAGTACTTC.

The V and J genes are TRBV5-6 and TRBJ1-2; D is undetermined. Trimming shortened V by 2 bases and J by 4 bases, and 15 bases separated the two germline ends. The CDR3 is 15 amino acids. The germline gives CDR1 SGHDT, CDR2 YYEEEE. The CDR3 is CASSFRFSSTYGYTF. CDR3 sequence (DNA): TGTGCCAGCAGCTTTCGGTTTTCCTCTACCTATGGCTACACCTTC.

The gene calls are TRBV10-3 and TRBJ2-1, with a possible D match to TRBD2 (6 bases). The germline V gene has CDR1 ENHRY and CDR2 SYGVKD. This CDR3 is 15 amino acids long. The germline V and J ends were trimmed by 0 bases and 6 bases, with 12 bases remaining between them. The CDR3 loop is CAISESPHGGNEQFF. The CDR3 region has the DNA TGTGCCATCAGTGAGTCGCCCCACGGGGGCAATGAGCAGTTCTTC.

The CDR3 region has the DNA TGTGCCAGTCCTCGGCTGGTAGACGAGCAGTACTTC. This codes for CASPRLVDEQYF. The genes are TRBV21-1 and TRBJ2-7. TRBV21-1 is described as a pseudogene. The CDR3 contains 12 residues.

The chain carries TRBV10-1 and TRBJ2-1, with D uncertain. Germline V gene data show CDR1 as WNHNN and CDR2 as SYGVQD (reference sequence). Trimming pared 2 bases from V and 9 bases from J, leaving 20 bases between. The CDR3 runs 16 residues. The CDR3 coding sequence is TGCGCCAGCAGTGAGGGTGGACGGGCTGCTTCGTTTGAGCAGTTCTTC. Residues: CASSEGGRAASFEQFF.

DNA of the CDR3: TGTGCCAGCAGCTTCGGTCAGGGTATACGTCAGCCCCAGCATTTT. Its protein is CASSFGQGIRQPQHF. The chain is built from TRBV5-6 and TRBJ1-5; tentative D call: TRBD1 (5 bases). The V and J ends lost 2 bases and 6 bases respectively, with 15 bases between them. There are 15 residues in the CDR3. Looked up from germline, CDR1 is SGHDT and CDR2 is YYEEEE.

The chain links TRBV7-9 to TRBJ1-2, with TRBD1 as a possible D gene (6 bases). Germline-derived CDR1 and CDR2 are SEHNR and FQNEAQ (reference sequence). The CDR3 has 13 amino acids. V lost 5 bases and J 6 bases, leaving 13 bases between the germline ends. This CDR3 is CASSPQGSDGYTF. The CDR3 nucleotides read TGTGCCAGCAGCCCCCAGGGGAGTGATGGCTACACCTTC.

The V gene is TRBV7-9, the J gene TRBJ1-4; 8 bases are shared with TRBD1. After removal of 4 bases from V and 3 bases from J, the junction contained 4 bases not matched to a gene. CDR1 and CDR2 (germline): SEHNR, FQNEAQ (reference sequence). The CDR3 is 15 residues long. CDR3: CASSSDRASNEKLFF. The CDR3 DNA sequence: TGTGCCAGCAGCTCGGACAGGGCCTCTAATGAAAAACTGTTTTTT.

The rearrangement links TRBV6-1 to TRBJ1-5; 9 nucleotides agree with TRBD1. V was pared by 8 bases and J by 9 bases, with 5 bases of the junction left unmatched. This CDR3 contains 12 residues. The germline V gene has CDR1 MNHNS and CDR2 SASEGT. The CDR3 sequence is CASRTGAGPQHF. The CDR3 DNA sequence: TGTGCCAGCCGGACAGGGGCCGGGCCCCAGCATTTT.

This chain uses TRBV6-5 with TRBJ1-6, with D unclear. The V end lost 2 bases, the J end lost 7 bases, and 15 bases lay between the germline ends. Per the germline V gene, CDR1 is MNHEY and CDR2 is SVGAGI. The CDR3 extends over 16 amino acids. The CDR3 region is CASSYQTWLGNSPLHF. The CDR3 region has the DNA TGTGCCAGCAGTTACCAGACTTGGTTGGGGAATTCACCCCTCCACTTT.

The chain combines TRBV10-3 with TRBJ2-1; 7 bases match TRBD1. The CDR3 spans 15 residues. Germline trimming cut 3 bases from V and 0 bases from J; bases unmatched to any gene: 2. CDR1 ENHRY and CDR2 SYGVKD come from the germline V gene. CDR3 bases: TGTGCCATCAGTGACCGGACAGGCTCCTACAATGAGCAGTTCTTC. It translates to CAISDRTGSYNEQFF.

This rearrangement joins TRBV9 to TRBJ2-7; D call uncertain. Per the germline V gene, CDR1 is SGDLS and CDR2 is YYNGEE. The CDR3 is made up of 14 amino acids. Trimming removed 3 bases at V and 0 bases at J, with 10 bases between. CDR3 in amino acids: CASSEGASSYEQYF. Written as DNA, the CDR3 is TGTGCCAGCAGCGAAGGAGCCAGCTCCTACGAGCAGTACTTC.

The CDR3 loop reads CASSPGTGIMNTEAFF. The CDR3 DNA reads as TGTGCCAGCTCACCCGGGACAGGGATCATGAACACTGAAGCTTTCTTT. The chain combines TRBV18 with TRBJ1-1; 9 positions agree with TRBD1. Germline V gene sequence: CDR1 KGHSH, CDR2 LQKENI. This CDR3 has 16 residues. With V trimmed by 3 bases and J by 0 bases, 5 bases remained unmatched. The full variable domain, with the rest looked up from reference TRBV18 and TRBJ1-1, is NAGVMQNPRHLVRRRGQEARLRCSPMKGHSHVYWYRQLPEEGLKFMVYLQKENIIDESGMPKERFSAEFPKEGPSILRIQQVVRGDSAAYFCASSPGTGIMNTEAFFGQGTRLTVV.

The genes are TRBV4-2 and TRBJ1-1, with 7 bases aligning to TRBD1. V lost 5 bases and J lost 0; bases outside the gene matches: 3. The CDR3 extends over 14 amino acids. CDR1 is LGHNA and CDR2 is YNFKEQ in the germline V gene. DNA for the CDR3: TGTGCCAGCAGCTCACAGGGGCTGAACACTGAAGCTTTCTTT. It translates to CASSSQGLNTEAFF.

The chain joins TRBV19 to TRBJ2-1, with a possible D match to TRBD2 (6 bases). V lost 6 bases to trimming and J lost 6 bases, with 18 bases between them. CDR1 LNHDA and CDR2 SQIVND come from the germline V gene (reference sequence). The CDR3 sequence is 15 residues long. CDR3 nucleotide sequence: TGTGCCAGTAGCGAGAGAGGGAGGACGTTCAATGAGCAGTTCTTC. Amino acids: CASSERGRTFNEQFF.

The chain combines TRBV7-3 with TRBJ2-1; TRBD2 aligns across 9 bases. The CDR3 has 15 residues. From germline, CDR1 is SGHTA and CDR2 FQGTGA. Trimming cost V 5 bases and J 9 bases; bases outside gene matches: 11. CDR3 region: CASSPYLTSGGEQFF. CDR3 in DNA: TGTGCCAGCAGCCCCTACCTGACTAGCGGAGGTGAGCAGTTCTTC.

This clone occurred once. V gene TRBV5-1 combines with J gene TRBJ2-6; D tentatively fits TRBD1 or TRBD2 (5 bases each). Germline CDR1 is SGHRS and CDR2 is YFSETQ. The length of the CDR3 is 15 residues. Deletions cut 6 bases from V and 0 bases from J, with 10 bases between. This chain's CDR3 is CASTDGTSGANVLTF. The CDR3 DNA reads TGCGCCAGCACCGATGGGACCTCTGGGGCCAACGTCCTGACTTTC.

This chain links TRBV7-2 with TRBJ1-1; 8 nucleotides match TRBD1. J lost 4 bases, V lost 5 bases, and 9 bases had no gene match. The CDR3 totals 15 residues. Germline V CDR1 and CDR2: SGHTA, FQGNSA. The CDR3 DNA sequence: TGTGCCAGCAGCCCGAGACAGGGGTCGGGCACTGAAGCTTTCTTT. This gives the protein CASSPRQGSGTEAFF.

The chain uses TRBV20-1 and TRBJ2-7; TRBD1 matches 8 bases. The CDR3 covers 11 residues. The germline gives CDR1 DFQATT, CDR2 SNEGSKA (reference sequence). With 6 bases clipped from V and 5 bases from J, the junction kept 3 bases outside the gene matches. The CDR3 loop reads CSAEQGDEQYF. CDR3 sequence (DNA): TGCAGTGCCGAACAGGGGGACGAGCAGTACTTC.

The genes are TRBV19 and TRBJ2-5, with 8 bases that match TRBD1. Per the germline V gene, CDR1 is LNHDA and CDR2 is SQIVND (reference sequence). With V trimmed by 6 bases and J by 10 bases, 13 bases remained unmatched. CDR3 length equals 14 residues. CDR3 bases: TGTGCCAGTAGCCCGACCCTCCTACAGGGGGACCAGTACTTC. Encoded protein: CASSPTLLQGDQYF. Variable domain in full (rest from reference TRBV19 and TRBJ2-5): DGGITQSPKYLFRKEGQNVTLSCEQNLNHDAMYWYRQDPGQGLRLIYYSQIVNDFQKGDIAEGYSVSREKKESFPLTVTSAQKNPTAFYLCASSPTLLQGDQYFGPGTRLLVL.

This chain links TRBV6-1 with TRBJ1-5; the D is unclear. Germline CDR1 reads MNHNS; CDR2 reads SASEGT. The germline V and J ends were trimmed by 2 bases and 7 bases, with 9 bases remaining between them. The CDR3 extends over 13 amino acids. This chain's CDR3 is CASSELRAQPQHF. Here the CDR3 DNA reads TGTGCCAGCAGTGAATTGAGAGCGCAGCCCCAGCATTTT.

As to this clone: The identical CDR3 is also encoded by other nucleotide sequences in the sample. The chain links TRBV4-3 to TRBJ1-5; D unresolved. V was clipped by 0 bases and J by 4 bases, with 10 bases between them. This CDR3 region has 15 residues. Looked up from germline, CDR1 is LGHNA and CDR2 is YSLEER. The CDR3 spells CASSQDVGTNQPQHF. DNA for the CDR3: TGCGCCAGCAGCCAAGATGTCGGCACGAATCAGCCCCAGCATTTT.

V is TRBV9 and J is TRBJ2-5, with 7 bases fitting TRBD1. CDR1 and CDR2 (germline): SGDLS, YYNGEE. The V segment lost 0 bases and the J segment 2 bases; nucleotides outside the gene matches: 7. This CDR3 comprises 16 residues. The CDR3 is CASSVAQGVGQETQYF. CDR3 DNA sequence: TGTGCCAGCAGCGTAGCCCAGGGGGTAGGGCAAGAGACCCAGTACTTC.

This clone was found once. The chain links TRBV15 to TRBJ2-3; D remains unclear. Germline assignment: CDR1 LNHNV and CDR2 YYDKDF (reference sequence). V was clipped by 3 bases and J by 1 base, with 5 bases between them. CDR3 length: 13 residues. CDR3 sequence: CATSSRRTDTQYF. The CDR3 nucleotides are TGTGCCACCAGCAGCAGGCGCACAGATACGCAGTATTTT.

The chain joins TRBV5-6 to TRBJ1-6, with D possibly matching TRBD1 (5 bases). V lost 2 bases and J 0 bases, leaving 12 bases between the germline ends. Germline lookup yields CDR1 SGHDT and CDR2 YYEEEE. The CDR3 length is 17 residues. CDR3 bases: TGTGCCAGCAGCTTTGGCAGGGCAAGCTCCTATAATTCACCCCTCCACTTT. Translation: CASSFGRASSYNSPLHF.